The 18 T cell receptor beta chains below come from one sample, sequenced in a study of T cell responses to AZD1222 COVID-19 vaccine. Data came from immunoSEQ multiplex PCR; TCRdb stores just in-frame clones and leaves some out. There are approximately 100,000 clones in the sample; 75% to 95% occur only once, and 1% to 1.5% lies in the top ten. The input for sequencing was peripheral blood, taken on day 0 of AZD1222 vaccination. The receptors stem from an adult in good health.

This chain links TRBV18 with TRBJ2-1; D assignment may be TRBD1 or TRBD2 (6 bases each). Germline V gene data show CDR1 as KGHSH and CDR2 as LQKENI. The CDR3 is 14 residues long. The ends were cut back, 6 bases at V and 7 bases at J, with 16 bases in the middle. The CDR3 spells CASSPRGVLNEQFF. CDR3 DNA: TGTGCCAGCTCGCCGAGGGGGGTGTTAAATGAGCAGTTCTTC.

This chain links TRBV6-2 or TRBV6-3 with TRBJ1-5; possibly TRBD1 for D (5 bases). Trimming removed 6 bases from V and 0 bases from J, with 18 bases in between. CDR1 is MNHEY, CDR2 SVGEGT, per germline. This CDR3 has 17 residues. CDR3 region: CASSSGAYSSSNQPQHF. For the CDR3, the DNA is TGTGCCAGCAGCTCTGGGGCTTACTCATCTAGCAATCAGCCCCAGCATTTT.

The gene calls are TRBV5-1 and TRBJ1-6; D remains unclear. V was clipped by 2 bases and J by 4 bases, with 7 bases between them. The germline V gene encodes CDR1 SGHRS and CDR2 YFSETQ. The CDR3 covers 14 residues. CDR3 DNA: TGCGCCAGCAGCTTTGGACGGTATAATTCACCCCTCCACTTT. This encodes CASSFGRYNSPLHF.

The rearrangement links TRBV5-6 to TRBJ1-1; D not resolved. Germline V gene sequence: CDR1 SGHDT, CDR2 YYEEEE. The CDR3 length is 12 residues. With 4 bases removed from V and 1 base from J, the gap between germline ends came to 5 bases. The CDR3 reads CASSPGNTEAFF. CDR3 nucleotides: TGTGCCAGCAGCCCAGGGAACACTGAAGCTTTCTTT.

J is TRBJ1-1 and V is TRBV6-5; no definite D call. This CDR3 has 12 amino acids. Germline CDR1 reads MNHEY; CDR2 reads SVGAGI. V was cut by 10 bases and J by 1 base, with 10 bases left in between. CDR3 sequence (DNA): TGTGCCACCCAATGGGAGAACACTGAAGCTTTCTTT. This gives the protein CATQWENTEAFF.

The CDR3 DNA reads TGTGCCACCAGTGAACCTGGCACAGATACGCAGTATTTT. Residues: CATSEPGTDTQYF. The rearrangement joins TRBV24-1 to TRBJ2-3; D not certain. V lost 4 bases and J lost 1, with 5 bases in between. The CDR3 is 13 residues long. Per the germline V gene, CDR1 is KGHDR and CDR2 is SFDVKD.

The chain recombines TRBV19 with TRBJ1-5; D remains unclear. V was trimmed by 6 bases and J by 3 bases, leaving 15 bases between them. From germline, CDR1 is LNHDA and CDR2 SQIVND (reference sequence). This CDR3 contains 15 residues. In nucleotides, the CDR3 is TGTGCCAGTAGCCCGACGGACGCTCTCAATCAGCCCCAGCATTTT. Its protein product is CASSPTDALNQPQHF.

CDR3 nucleotide sequence: TGTGCCATCTCTCACAGGGATCAGCCCCAGCATTTT. It is translated as CAISHRDQPQHF. The chain links TRBV7-9 to TRBJ1-5, with D possibly being TRBD1 (6 bases). This CDR3 is built from 12 residues. Trimming removed 10 bases at V and 5 bases at J, with 12 bases between. Germline CDR1 and CDR2: SEHNR and FQNEAQ (reference sequence).

This chain joins TRBV5-1 and TRBJ2-3; TRBD2 agrees at 9 bases. V trimming: 8 bases; J trimming: 6 bases; junction bases outside the gene matches: 19. CDR1 is SGHRS, CDR2 YFSETQ, per germline. The CDR3 length is 17 residues. CDR3 protein: CARKMSGASGARDTQYF. As DNA, the CDR3 is TGCGCCAGAAAGATGTCCGGTGCTAGCGGGGCCCGGGATACGCAGTATTTT.

The chain combines TRBV18 with TRBJ1-1; possibly TRBD1 for D (5 bases). Germline V gives CDR1 KGHSH, CDR2 LQKENI. The V end was cut by 6 bases, the J end by 3 bases, with 14 bases between. This CDR3 region has 14 residues. The CDR3 is CASSPGRGYTEAFF. DNA for the CDR3: TGTGCCAGCTCTCCGGGACGGGGCTACACTGAAGCTTTCTTT.

This chain links TRBV19 with TRBJ2-1, with 9 bases fitting TRBD1. V gave up 5 bases and J gave up 4 bases; unmatched junction bases: 6. Per the germline V gene, CDR1 is LNHDA and CDR2 is SQIVND (reference sequence). CDR3 size: 15 residues. For the CDR3, the DNA is TGTGCCAGTAGTCTCGGACAGGGGACATACAATGAGCAGTTCTTC. Its protein is CASSLGQGTYNEQFF.

The chain combines TRBV23-1 with TRBJ2-7; D not resolved. TRBV23-1 is identified as an open reading frame with a role that is uncertain. This CDR3 is built from 17 residues. Deletions cut 0 bases from V and 3 bases from J, with 18 bases between. CDR3 protein: CASSQSGWPGRHYEQYF. As DNA, the CDR3 is TGCGCCAGCAGTCAATCGGGCTGGCCAGGCCGCCACTACGAGCAGTACTTC.

This chain uses TRBV7-9 with TRBJ2-1; D possibly corresponds to TRBD2 (6 bases). The CDR3 totals 17 residues. Per the germline V gene, CDR1 is SEHNR and CDR2 is FQNEAQ (reference sequence). The V gene lost 4 bases and the J gene lost 0 bases, with 16 bases spanning the gap. The CDR3 is CASSSTLAESSYNEQFF. In DNA, the CDR3 is TGTGCCAGCAGCTCCACCTTAGCGGAAAGCTCCTACAATGAGCAGTTCTTC.

The genes are TRBV9 and TRBJ1-6; D is unresolved. CDR3 length equals 17 residues. The germline V gene encodes CDR1 SGDLS and CDR2 YYNGEE. Trimming left V 4 bases short and J 5 bases short, with 19 bases between. This chain's CDR3 is CASSLTPFSSDNSPLHF. CDR3 coding DNA: TGTGCCAGCAGCCTCACACCCTTCTCATCGGATAATTCACCCCTCCACTTT.

The chain carries TRBV29-1 and TRBJ2-1; 7 nucleotides line up with TRBD1. CDR1 and CDR2 (germline): SQVTM, ANQGSEA. There are 13 residues in the CDR3. V was pared by 1 base and J by 9 bases, with 6 bases of the junction left unmatched. The CDR3 DNA sequence: TGCAGCGTTGAAGCCATAGGGGGCACTGAGCAGTTCTTC. Protein: CSVEAIGGTEQFF.

The gene calls are TRBV12-3 or TRBV12-4 and TRBJ1-1; D is undetermined. There are 12 residues in the CDR3. V lost 6 bases to trimming and J lost 6 bases, with 11 bases between them. The CDR3 DNA reads TGTGCCAGCAGCCGTGGAAGGCCTGAAGCTTTCTTT. Translation: CASSRGRPEAFF.

J is TRBJ1-2 and V is TRBV29-1, with TRBD1 identical over 10 bases. The CDR3 is 13 residues long. Germline trimming cut 6 bases from V and 7 bases from J; bases unmatched to any gene: 8. Germline CDR1 is SQVTM and CDR2 is ANQGSEA. In DNA, the CDR3 is TGCAGCGTGCATGGACAGGGGGTAGGTGGCTACACCTTC. Translating gives CSVHGQGVGGYTF.

The chain employs TRBV2 and TRBJ2-3; the match to TRBD2 covers 14 bases. The CDR3 length is 17 residues. The germline CDR1 and CDR2 sequences are SNHLY and FYNNEI. The V and J ends lost 4 bases and 2 bases, in that order; junction bases with no gene match: 5. The CDR3 reads CASSAKTSGGATDTQYF. The CDR3 bases are TGTGCCAGCAGTGCCAAGACTAGCGGGGGGGCCACAGATACGCAGTATTTT.